These 25 T cell receptor beta chains came from one sample sequenced in a study of blood T cell repertoires in COVID-19. The data were produced by immunoSEQ multiplex PCR, yet TCRdb's version contains in-frame clones alone and is incomplete. The sample lists fewer than 350,000 clones; around 90% were seen once. Material: PBMCs or T cells enriched from blood (not recorded which). Receptors originate from a middle-aged woman who had recovered from COVID-19.

The table lists this clone with a count of one. This chain connects TRBV7-8 to TRBJ2-1, with a possible D match to TRBD2 (6 bases). Germline CDR1 SGHVS, CDR2 FQNEAQ. This CDR3 contains 17 residues. Trimming shortened V by 5 bases and J by 3 bases, and 20 bases separated the two germline ends. The CDR3 loop reads CASSPQVVGGVYNEQFF. CDR3 sequence (DNA): TGTGCCAGCAGCCCACAAGTGGTAGGAGGGGTCTACAATGAGCAGTTCTTC.

The table lists this clone with a few counts. The CDR3 DNA is TGTGCCAGCTCACCGGAGGGGACCTACAATGAGCAGTTCTTC. Protein product: CASSPEGTYNEQFF. The V and J genes are TRBV18 and TRBJ2-1; D possibly corresponds to TRBD2 (6 bases). The CDR3 is 14 amino acids. The V end was cut by 3 bases, the J end by 2 bases, with 8 bases between. Germline V gene sequence: CDR1 KGHSH, CDR2 LQKENI.

V and J are TRBV18 and TRBJ1-2; D not certain. The germline V gene has CDR1 KGHSH and CDR2 LQKENI. CDR3 length: 13 residues. Trimming removed 3 bases from V and 5 bases from J, with 10 bases in between. This chain's CDR3 is CASSPPGSYGYTF. The CDR3 DNA sequence: TGTGCCAGCTCACCCCCAGGCTCTTATGGCTACACCTTC.

This chain connects TRBV6-2 or TRBV6-3 to TRBJ2-2; TRBD2 agrees at 12 bases. V was pared by 0 bases and J by 0 bases, with 5 bases of the junction left unmatched. The length of the CDR3 is 19 residues. Germline V lookup: CDR1 MNHEY, CDR2 SVGEGT. This CDR3 is CASSYSMSSGGANTGELFF. The DNA for the CDR3 is TGTGCCAGCAGTTACTCGATGTCTAGCGGGGGGGCGAACACCGGGGAGCTGTTTTTT.

The chain couples TRBV3-1 (or the pseudogene TRBV3-2) to TRBJ1-2, with no clear D. The CDR3 is made up of 15 amino acids. CDR1 LGHDT and CDR2 YNNKEL come from the germline V gene (reference sequence). Trimming removed 4 bases at V and 2 bases at J, with 14 bases between. CDR3 protein: CASSPVYSSNYGYTF. DNA for the CDR3: TGTGCCAGCAGCCCAGTTTACAGTTCCAACTATGGCTACACCTTC.

The chain is built from TRBV4-3 and TRBJ1-5; possibly TRBD1 for D (6 bases). The CDR3 runs to 16 residues. From germline, CDR1 is LGHNA and CDR2 YSLEER. V lost 1 base, J lost 5 bases, and 15 bases lay in between. The DNA of the CDR3 is TGCGCCAGCAGCCAAGTGGTGAGGCAGGGGCATCAGCCCCAGCATTTT. It yields the protein CASSQVVRQGHQPQHF.

A single count supports this clone. The chain combines TRBV15 with TRBJ2-1; D gene unclear. V lost 0 bases and J 8 bases, leaving 8 bases between the germline ends. The CDR3 length is 13 residues. Germline V gives CDR1 LNHNV, CDR2 YYDKDF (reference sequence). CDR3 sequence reads: CATSRDRRDEQFF. As DNA, the CDR3 is TGTGCCACCAGCAGAGATAGAAGAGATGAGCAGTTCTTC.

The chain recombines TRBV5-6 with TRBJ1-2; maybe TRBD1 (5 bases). The V gene lost 2 bases and the J gene lost 7 bases, with 12 bases spanning the gap. The germline V gene has CDR1 SGHDT and CDR2 YYEEEE. This CDR3 has 13 residues. The CDR3 nucleotides are TGTGCCAGCAGCTTCGATAGGGGTGCTGGCTACACCTTC. As protein: CASSFDRGAGYTF.

This chain links TRBV2 with TRBJ2-3; a possible D gene is TRBD2 (6 bases). V dropped 0 bases and J dropped 9 bases, with 16 bases sitting between them. The CDR3 is made up of 15 amino acids. Germline V gene data show CDR1 as SNHLY and CDR2 as FYNNEI. In nucleotides, the CDR3 is TGTGCCAGCAGTGAAGCGGTGGACGGGGCGGGGACGCAGTATTTT. This gives the protein CASSEAVDGAGTQYF.

This clone showed up just once. The V call is TRBV19, the J call TRBJ1-5; 9 nucleotides line up with TRBD1. The CDR3 runs 18 residues. Per germline, CDR1 LNHDA and CDR2 SQIVND (reference sequence). The J segment lost 3 bases and the V segment lost 7 bases, leaving 16 bases of the junction unmatched. As DNA, the CDR3 is TGTGCCAGTACCCCTAGGGCCCCTGGACAGGGGTCCAATCAGCCCCAGCATTTT. Protein sequence: CASTPRAPGQGSNQPQHF.

This sequence joins TRBV11-2 and TRBJ2-7; 9 nucleotides line up with TRBD2. Germline CDR1 SGHAT, CDR2 FQNNGV. The CDR3 runs to 15 residues. J gave up 6 bases and V 0 bases, and 6 bases lay outside the gene matches. The CDR3 region is CASSLEGAGGGEQYF. The CDR3 region has the DNA TGTGCCAGCAGCTTAGAAGGCGCGGGAGGGGGCGAGCAGTACTTC.

In DNA, the CDR3 is TGTGCCAGCAGCTTAGGAGGGAGCCCCGGGACCGGGGAGCTGTTTTTT. Protein sequence: CASSLGGSPGTGELFF. V usage is TRBV7-3 and J usage is TRBJ2-2; perhaps TRBD2 as D (6 bases). The length of the CDR3 is 16 residues. The germline V gene has CDR1 SGHTA and CDR2 FQGTGA. V lost 2 bases and J lost 5, with 15 bases in between.

V usage is TRBV18 and J usage is TRBJ2-3, with D possibly TRBD1 on 5 matching bases. The ends were cut back, 4 bases at V and 0 bases at J, with 11 bases in the middle. The germline gives CDR1 KGHSH, CDR2 LQKENI. The CDR3 has 15 amino acids. CDR3 nucleotides: TGTGCCAGCTCACTTGCAGGGTCTAGCACAGATACGCAGTATTTT. This sequence encodes CASSLAGSSTDTQYF. The full variable domain, its missing parts supplied by reference TRBV18 and TRBJ2-3, is NAGVMQNPRHLVRRRGQEARLRCSPMKGHSHVYWYRQLPEEGLKFMVYLQKENIIDESGMPKERFSAEFPKEGPSILRIQQVVRGDSAAYFCASSLAGSSTDTQYFGPGTRLTVL.

V gene TRBV6-5 combines with J gene TRBJ2-7; TRBD1 matches at 10 bases. The ends lost 5 bases at V and 6 bases at J; junction bases unmatched: 4. In germline, CDR1 is MNHEY, CDR2 SVGAGI. The CDR3 contains 13 residues. Here the CDR3 DNA reads TGTGCCAGCAGTAGGGACAGGGGCTCCGAGCAGTACTTC. Its protein is CASSRDRGSEQYF.

The V and J genes are TRBV7-2 and TRBJ1-5; D gene ambiguous. The CDR3 loop spans 14 amino acids. Between the trimmed V and J ends, which lost 1 base and 3 bases, there was a span of 7 bases. Germline CDR1 SGHTA, CDR2 FQGNSA. The CDR3 is CASSLGGINQPQHF. In nucleotides, the CDR3 is TGTGCCAGCAGCTTAGGAGGTATCAATCAGCCCCAGCATTTT.

The chain employs TRBV29-1 and TRBJ2-1; 13 bases line up with TRBD2. V dropped 2 bases and J dropped 4; count of bases not matched to a gene: 8. Germline CDR1 SQVTM, CDR2 ANQGSEA. The CDR3 has 17 residues. The CDR3 nucleotides read TGCAGCGTTGAACCCGGACTAGCGGGAGCCCTATACAATGAGCAGTTCTTC. It translates to CSVEPGLAGALYNEQFF.

J is TRBJ1-6 and V is TRBV18; the D gene is possibly TRBD1 (6 bases). Per the germline V gene, CDR1 is KGHSH and CDR2 is LQKENI. The CDR3 spans 16 residues. V dropped 0 bases and J dropped 7 bases, with 13 bases sitting between them. The CDR3 is CASSPPTTGANSPLHF. The DNA for the CDR3 is TGTGCCAGCTCACCACCCACGACAGGCGCGAATTCACCCCTCCACTTT.

The chain carries TRBV10-1 and TRBJ2-1; 9 bases line up with TRBD1. The V gene's germline CDR1 is WNHNN and CDR2 SYGVQD (reference sequence). This CDR3 spans 16 amino acids. The trim removed 7 bases at V and 3 bases at J, leaving 10 bases unmatched. CDR3 DNA sequence: TGCGCCAGCACCGGACAGGGGCCTAGTTGCTACAATGAGCAGTTCTTC. Protein product: CASTGQGPSCYNEQFF.

The genes are TRBV7-6 and TRBJ2-2; tentatively, D is TRBD2 (5 bases). The CDR3 loop spans 15 amino acids. The V gene's germline CDR1 is SGHVS and CDR2 FNYEAQ. V lost 2 bases and J lost 4, with 11 bases in between. CDR3 nucleotides: TGTGCCAGCAGCTTATTCGGACTCACCACCGGGGAGCTGTTTTTT. Protein sequence: CASSLFGLTTGELFF. The full variable domain, with the rest looked up from reference TRBV7-6 and TRBJ2-2, is GAGVSQSPRYKVTKRGQDVALRCDPISGHVSLYWYRQALGQGPEFLTYFNYEAQQDKSGLPNDRFSAERPEGSISTLTIQRTEQRDSAMYRCASSLFGLTTGELFFGEGSRLTVL.

The J gene is TRBJ1-2, the V gene TRBV5-1; 9 bases agree with TRBD1. Per the germline V gene, CDR1 is SGHRS and CDR2 is YFSETQ. CDR3 length equals 16 residues. V shed 4 bases, J shed 4 bases, and the junction held 11 bases outside the gene matches. CDR3 loop: CASSQFTGGGSYGYTF. CDR3 nucleotide sequence: TGCGCCAGCAGCCAGTTTACAGGGGGCGGTTCCTATGGCTACACCTTC. The variable domain in full, with the rest retrieved from reference TRBV5-1 and TRBJ1-2, is KAGVTQTPRYLIKTRGQQVTLSCSPISGHRSVSWYQQTPGQGLQFLFEYFSETQRNKGNFPGRFSGRQFSNSRSEMNVSTLELGDSALYLCASSQFTGGGSYGYTFGSGTRLTVV.

J is TRBJ2-6 and V is TRBV7-2; D is perhaps TRBD1 (6 bases). V lost 3 bases and J 0 bases, leaving 9 bases between the germline ends. CDR1 and CDR2 from the germline V gene are SGHTA and FQGNSA. CDR3 length equals 16 residues. The CDR3: CASSFNRVSGANVLTF. The DNA of the CDR3 is TGTGCCAGCAGCTTTAACAGGGTCTCTGGGGCCAACGTCCTGACTTTC. Based on the CDR3 plus reference TRBV7-2 and TRBJ2-6, the full variable domain is GAGVSQSPSNKVTEKGKDVELRCDPISGHTALYWYRQSLGQGLEFLIYFQGNSAPDKSGLPSDRFSAERTGGSVSTLTIQRTQQEDSAVYLCASSFNRVSGANVLTFGAGSRLTVL.

The gene calls are TRBV13 and TRBJ2-2, with 10 bases matching TRBD2. The trim removed 6 bases at V and 0 bases at J, leaving 1 base unmatched. This CDR3 region has 15 residues. CDR1 and CDR2 from the germline V gene are PRHDT and FYEKMQ (reference sequence). As DNA, the CDR3 is TGTGCCAGCAGACTAGCGGGGCCGAACACCGGGGAGCTGTTTTTT. This encodes CASRLAGPNTGELFF.

J is TRBJ1-5 and V is TRBV2; a weak D match, TRBD1 (6 bases). The germline V gene encodes CDR1 SNHLY and CDR2 FYNNEI. V was pared by 8 bases and J by 3 bases, with 17 bases between. This CDR3 region has 15 residues. In DNA form, the CDR3 reads TGTGCCAGCGCGGAGGGAGGGGGTTACAATCAGCCCCAGCATTTT. Its translation is CASAEGGGYNQPQHF.

The V and J genes are TRBV3-1 (or the pseudogene TRBV3-2) and TRBJ2-3; D call uncertain. Germline assignment: CDR1 LGHDT and CDR2 YNNKEL (reference sequence). V lost 1 base and J 7 bases, leaving 9 bases between the germline ends. The CDR3 length is 13 residues. The CDR3 reads CASSQVTANTQYF. The CDR3 bases are TGTGCCAGCAGCCAAGTAACAGCCAATACGCAGTATTTT.

The genes are TRBV6-2 or TRBV6-3 and TRBJ2-5; no firm D call. The V end lost 4 bases, the J end lost 6 bases, and 12 bases lay between the germline ends. Germline lookup yields CDR1 MNHEY and CDR2 SVGEGT. This CDR3 has 13 residues. CDR3 sequence (DNA): TGTGCCAGCAGTTCAGGAACTGAGAAGACCCAGTACTTC. Its translation is CASSSGTEKTQYF.